What follows are 15 T cell receptor beta chains derived from one specimen sequenced in a study of OX40 agonist ivuxolimab in advanced cancers. TCRdb's table, derived via immunoSEQ multiplex PCR, lists solely in-frame clones and lacks some. The data hold roughly 67,000 clones, with roughly 88% observed a single time. Sample: CD4+ or CD8+ T cells sorted from blood, taken in a trial of the OX40 agonist ivuxolimab. These receptors were obtained from an adult with an advanced solid tumor such as melanoma, head and neck, liver or kidney cancer.

This clone came up once. This chain links TRBV5-1 with TRBJ2-3; 8 nucleotides match TRBD2. Trimming removed 0 bases from V and 3 bases from J; junction bases left unmatched: 3. This CDR3 region has 15 residues. In germline, CDR1 is SGHRS, CDR2 YFSETQ. Here the CDR3 DNA reads TGCGCCAGCAGCTTGGGCGGGAGGAGGACAGATACGCAGTATTTT. It translates to CASSLGGRRTDTQYF. Variable domain in full (rest from reference TRBV5-1 and TRBJ2-3): KAGVTQTPRYLIKTRGQQVTLSCSPISGHRSVSWYQQTPGQGLQFLFEYFSETQRNKGNFPGRFSGRQFSNSRSEMNVSTLELGDSALYLCASSLGGRRTDTQYFGPGTRLTVL.

The V gene is TRBV19, the J gene TRBJ2-5; D is possibly TRBD1 (6 bases). The CDR3 spans 14 residues. Germline V gives CDR1 LNHDA, CDR2 SQIVND (reference sequence). V shed 4 bases and J shed 2 bases, with 11 bases lying between them. The CDR3, as DNA: TGTGCCAGTAGTAGGGGACACCCTCAAGAGACCCAGTACTTC. This encodes CASSRGHPQETQYF.

The chain recombines TRBV7-2 with TRBJ2-5; a weak D match, TRBD1 (6 bases). The V end was cut by 2 bases, the J end by 5 bases, with 15 bases between. This CDR3 is built from 15 residues. Germline CDR1 reads SGHTA; CDR2 reads FQGNSA. The CDR3 DNA reads as TGTGCCAGCAGCTTATCACAGGGAATACGCGAGACCCAGTACTTC. It is translated as CASSLSQGIRETQYF.

V is TRBV15 and J is TRBJ2-7; 9 nucleotides match TRBD1. Germline CDR1 and CDR2: LNHNV and YYDKDF (reference sequence). This CDR3 comprises 19 residues. J was trimmed by 2 bases and V by 1 base; bases with no gene match: 15. The CDR3 loop is CATSRAENSGQGLPYEQYF. As DNA, the CDR3 is TGTGCCACCAGCAGAGCTGAAAATTCGGGACAGGGATTACCCTACGAGCAGTACTTC.

This clone was seen a single time. CDR3: CASSETGSNTEAFF. DNA of the CDR3: TGTGCCAGCTCAGAGACAGGATCGAACACTGAAGCTTTCTTT. The chain links TRBV18 to TRBJ1-1, with a possible D match to TRBD1 (6 bases). From germline, CDR1 is KGHSH and CDR2 LQKENI. The CDR3 has 14 amino acids. Deletions cut 5 bases from V and 1 base from J, with 11 bases between.

This sequence joins TRBV5-1 and TRBJ2-7; TRBD1 aligns across 7 bases. Losses at the gene ends were 7 bases for V and 0 bases for J; bases not matched to a gene: 10. This CDR3 region has 15 residues. CDR1 and CDR2 from the germline V gene are SGHRS and YFSETQ. This CDR3 reads CASSGNRGGSYEQYF. The CDR3 bases are TGCGCCAGCTCCGGTAACAGGGGTGGCTCCTACGAGCAGTACTTC.

In its sample, this clone was seen once. The rearrangement joins TRBV19 to TRBJ2-1; D is tentatively TRBD1 or TRBD2 (5 bases each). Trimming cost V 1 base and J 6 bases, with 19 bases left between them. There are 17 residues in the CDR3. The germline CDR1 and CDR2 sequences are LNHDA and SQIVND (reference sequence). This CDR3 reads CASSIALIGTRFNEQFF. The CDR3 nucleotides read TGTGCCAGTAGTATAGCCCTTATCGGGACCCGGTTCAATGAGCAGTTCTTC.

The chain combines TRBV18 with TRBJ2-1; D may be TRBD1 or TRBD2 (5 bases each). With 3 bases removed from V and 5 bases from J, the gap between germline ends came to 14 bases. CDR1 and CDR2 (germline): KGHSH, LQKENI. This CDR3 region has 15 residues. DNA of the CDR3: TGTGCCAGCTCACCCAAGCAGGGACGAAACAATGAGCAGTTCTTC. It encodes CASSPKQGRNNEQFF.

The rearrangement uses TRBV28 and TRBJ2-5, with TRBD2 matching over 7 bases. TRBJ2-7 matches the DNA end more closely, so the J call is doubtful. Germline loops: CDR1 MDHEN, CDR2 SYDVKM. The CDR3 sequence is 13 residues long. The CDR3 loop reads CASRIAGPYEQYF. CDR3 bases: TGTGCCAGCAGGATAGCGGGTCCATACGAGCAGTACTTC.

The chain recombines TRBV27 with TRBJ1-1, with D perhaps matching TRBD1 (6 bases). Trimming removed 3 bases at V and 5 bases at J, with 13 bases between. Germline V gene lookup returns CDR1 MNHEY and CDR2 SMNVEV (reference sequence). CDR3 length: 14 residues. CDR3: CASSFHRDSTEAFF. The CDR3 coding sequence is TGTGCCAGCAGTTTCCACAGGGATTCAACTGAAGCTTTCTTT.

Here the CDR3 reads CASGLPGGGYTF. Written as DNA, the CDR3 is TGTGCCAGCGGACTTCCTGGGGGCGGCTACACCTTC. The chain recombines TRBV7-8 with TRBJ1-2, with a weak D call TRBD1 (6 bases). This CDR3 spans 12 amino acids. Germline-derived CDR1 and CDR2 are SGHVS and FQNEAQ. V lost 8 bases, J lost 8 bases, and 15 bases lay in between.

The gene calls are TRBV19 and TRBJ2-7; D may match TRBD1 or TRBD2 (6 bases each). The CDR3 spans 13 residues. Trimming cost V 6 bases and J 4 bases, with 13 bases left between them. CDR1 is LNHDA and CDR2 is SQIVND in the germline V gene (reference sequence). The CDR3 coding sequence is TGTGCCAGTAGCTCCGAGGGGGGTTACGAGCAGTACTTC. It codes for CASSSEGGYEQYF.

The chain carries TRBV7-2 and TRBJ1-4; 8 nucleotides align to TRBD1. CDR3 length: 18 amino acids. CDR1 is SGHTA, CDR2 FQGNSA, per germline. Trimming cost V 4 bases and J 2 bases; bases outside gene matches: 12. CDR3 protein: CASSYGGTGVRTNEKLFF. In DNA, the CDR3 is TGTGCCAGCAGCTACGGCGGGACAGGAGTTAGGACTAATGAAAAACTGTTTTTT.

The chain employs TRBV6-5 and TRBJ2-2; D is ambiguous. Germline assignment: CDR1 MNHEY and CDR2 SVGAGI. Trimming stripped 6 bases from V and 6 bases from J, with 8 bases between. The CDR3 spans 12 residues. CDR3: CASRVGAGELFF. DNA for the CDR3: TGTGCCAGCAGAGTAGGCGCCGGGGAGCTGTTTTTT.

This chain connects TRBV9 to TRBJ2-3; D is perhaps TRBD2 (5 bases). V lost 4 bases to trimming and J lost 4 bases, with 13 bases between them. Germline V gives CDR1 SGDLS, CDR2 YYNGEE. The CDR3 is 14 amino acids. CDR3 region: CASSSRTYADTQYF. The CDR3 DNA reads as TGTGCCAGCAGCTCTAGGACTTACGCAGATACGCAGTATTTT. The full variable domain, in which reference TRBV9 and TRBJ2-3 provide the parts outside the CDR3, is DSGVTQTPKHLITATGQRVTLRCSPRSGDLSVYWYQQSLDQGLQFLIQYYNGEERAKGNILERFSAQQFPDLHSELNLSSLELGDSALYFCASSSRTYADTQYFGPGTRLTVL.